The next 13 T cell receptor beta chains were all read from a single sample in a study of T cell changes during pregnancy in multiple sclerosis. Profiled with immunoSEQ multiplex PCR; TCRdb holds only in-frame clones, not every one. The table shows roughly 39,000 clones, with 75% to 95% occurring only once. The sequences come from CD8+ T cells from peripheral blood mononuclear cells, collected after pregnancy. The receptors here all came from a female donor with multiple sclerosis, enrolled in a pregnancy study.

V is TRBV5-1 and J is TRBJ2-1; maybe TRBD2 (6 bases). Trimming left V 3 bases short and J 6 bases short, with 16 bases between. Per the germline V gene, CDR1 is SGHRS and CDR2 is YFSETQ. The CDR3 is 15 residues long. CDR3 in DNA: TGCGCCAGCAGCTCCACACTAGCAGGGACCAATGAGCAGTTCTTC. Its protein product is CASSSTLAGTNEQFF.

This rearrangement joins TRBV7-2 to TRBJ2-7, with TRBD2 matching over 9 bases. The CDR3 is 16 amino acids. The V gene end was trimmed by 5 bases and the J gene end by 6 bases; junction bases not matched to a gene: 14. Germline V gene sequence: CDR1 SGHTA, CDR2 FQGNSA. CDR3 in DNA: TGTGCCAGCAGCCCTAGGATTGGGCGGGGGGGCCGCGAGCAGTACTTC. This translates into CASSPRIGRGGREQYF.

This sequence joins TRBV27 and TRBJ1-5; D gene unclear. Germline CDR1 and CDR2: MNHEY and SMNVEV (reference sequence). The CDR3 totals 15 residues. V was cut by 5 bases and J by 3 bases, with 14 bases left in between. The CDR3 spells CASSGIAGNNQPQHF. The CDR3 DNA is TGTGCCAGCAGTGGAATTGCGGGCAACAATCAGCCCCAGCATTTT.

The chain uses TRBV6-6 and TRBJ1-5; 7 positions match TRBD1. Germline values: CDR1 MNHNY, CDR2 SVGAGI (reference sequence). This CDR3 contains 13 residues. V gave up 10 bases and J gave up 3 bases; unmatched junction bases: 6. CDR3 region: CATRQGSNQPQHF. In DNA form, the CDR3 reads TGTGCCACCCGACAGGGCTCCAATCAGCCCCAGCATTTT.

The chain recombines TRBV7-8 with TRBJ1-4; D unresolved. Germline V gene data show CDR1 as SGHVS and CDR2 as FQNEAQ. V gave up 3 bases and J gave up 8 bases, with 4 bases separating them. The CDR3 runs 11 residues. CDR3 loop: CASSFGEKLFF. In DNA form, the CDR3 reads TGTGCCAGCAGCTTTGGCGAAAAACTGTTTTTT. Full variable domain (remainder filled in from reference TRBV7-8 and TRBJ1-4): GAGVSQSPRYKVAKRGQDVALRCDPISGHVSLFWYQQALGQGPEFLTYFQNEAQLDKSGLPSDRFFAERPEGSVSTLKIQRTQQEDSAVYLCASSFGEKLFFGSGTQLSVL.

The rearrangement uses TRBV2 and TRBJ2-2, with 8 nucleotides matching TRBD1. The germline V gene has CDR1 SNHLY and CDR2 FYNNEI. This CDR3 spans 16 amino acids. The junction had 9 bases not matched to a gene; V was cut back by 4 bases and J by 5 bases. CDR3 in DNA: TGTGCCAGCAGTGCTCTACGGACAGGGATAACCGGGGAGCTGTTTTTT. This gives the protein CASSALRTGITGELFF.

The V gene is TRBV9, the J gene TRBJ2-1, with TRBD2 matching 10 bases. V lost 1 base to trimming and J lost 8 bases; unmatched junction nucleotides: 3. The germline CDR1 and CDR2 sequences are SGDLS and YYNGEE. The CDR3 runs to 14 residues. CDR3 loop: CASSVTSGDDEQFF. Written as DNA, the CDR3 is TGTGCCAGCAGCGTAACTAGCGGGGACGATGAGCAGTTCTTC.

The chain carries TRBV7-9 and TRBJ2-7; maybe TRBD1 (5 bases). The V gene lost 1 base and the J gene lost 5 bases, with 12 bases spanning the gap. This CDR3 is built from 14 residues. Germline V gene data show CDR1 as SEHNR and CDR2 as FQNEAQ (reference sequence). The CDR3 region has the DNA TGTGCCAGCAGCTTAGTTCAGGGTCGACACGAGCAGTACTTC. Translated: CASSLVQGRHEQYF.

V is TRBV28 and J is TRBJ1-2; TRBD1 matches 9 bases. This CDR3 is 15 amino acids long. Germline CDR1 and CDR2: MDHEN and SYDVKM. V gave up 3 bases and J gave up 2 bases; unmatched junction bases: 4. The CDR3 here is CASSFGTGTNYGYTF. CDR3 in DNA: TGTGCCAGCAGTTTCGGGACAGGGACCAACTATGGCTACACCTTC.

The chain employs TRBV15 and TRBJ1-2; weak D call: TRBD1 (5 bases). Germline CDR1 reads LNHNV; CDR2 reads YYDKDF (reference sequence). This CDR3 is 16 amino acids long. V was shortened by 0 bases and J by 4 bases, with 15 bases between the two germline ends. The CDR3 coding sequence is TGTGCCACCAGCAGAGATACTGGGGCGCTAGTCTATGGCTACACCTTC. As protein: CATSRDTGALVYGYTF.

The J gene is TRBJ1-5, the V gene TRBV6-4; D remains unclear. Germline V gives CDR1 MRHNA, CDR2 SNTAGT. The CDR3 has 11 amino acids. The V end was cut by 6 bases, the J end by 11 bases, with 11 bases between. CDR3 sequence reads: CASRGLMAQHF. Here the CDR3 DNA reads TGTGCCAGCAGGGGCTTGATGGCCCAGCATTTT.

The genes are TRBV14 and TRBJ2-3; D unresolved. The CDR3 is 12 amino acids. The ends were cut back, 1 base at V and 6 bases at J, with 5 bases in the middle. In germline, CDR1 is SGHDN, CDR2 FVKESK. The CDR3 nucleotides read TGTGCCAGCAGCCAAGTAGAGGATACGCAGTATTTT. It encodes CASSQVEDTQYF.

In this sample, this clone turned up once. The chain uses TRBV28 and TRBJ2-5; 8 bases agree with TRBD1. The ends lost 6 bases at V and 4 bases at J; junction bases unmatched: 4. The length of the CDR3 is 13 residues. In germline, CDR1 is MDHEN, CDR2 SYDVKM. CDR3 residues: CASSPGGGETQYF. In DNA, the CDR3 is TGTGCCAGCAGCCCAGGGGGCGGAGAGACCCAGTACTTC.